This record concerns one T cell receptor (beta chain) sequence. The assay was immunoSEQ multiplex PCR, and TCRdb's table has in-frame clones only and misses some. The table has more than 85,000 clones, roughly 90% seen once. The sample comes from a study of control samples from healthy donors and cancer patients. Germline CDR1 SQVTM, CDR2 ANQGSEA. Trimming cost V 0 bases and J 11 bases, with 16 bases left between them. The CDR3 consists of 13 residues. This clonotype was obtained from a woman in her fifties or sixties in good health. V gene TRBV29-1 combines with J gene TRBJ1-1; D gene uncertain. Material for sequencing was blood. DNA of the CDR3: TGCAGCGTTGAAGATCTTAGGGTGGGTGGGGCTTTCTTT. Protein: CSVEDLRVGGAFF.